This TCR beta chain is drawn from a study of blood T cell repertoires in COVID-19. Study in general: From the United States, Italy and Spain came samples of acute and convalescent COVID-19.

As processed by the authors: Nucleated cell counts were estimated from reference gene primer amplification. TCRdb's table, derived via immunoSEQ multiplex PCR, lists solely in-frame clones and lacks some. Clonal size and the V and J genes are those of that table, whereas D and trimming came from the DNA. This sample carries about 230,000 clones, about 79% of them seen once, and the ten largest clones take more than 1.2%. V dropped 2 bases and J dropped 2 bases, with 10 bases sitting between them. This CDR3 spans 14 amino acids. Germline V lookup: CDR1 MNHEY, CDR2 SVGEGT. The sample taken for sequencing was peripheral blood. This sequence joins TRBV6-2 or TRBV6-3 and TRBJ2-7, with D possibly being TRBD2 (6 bases). This TCR was recovered from a woman aged 40-49 years who had recovered from COVID-19. In DNA, the CDR3 is TGTGCCAGCAGTTACGGGGACTTCGCCTACGAGCAGTACTTC. This codes for CASSYGDFAYEQYF.